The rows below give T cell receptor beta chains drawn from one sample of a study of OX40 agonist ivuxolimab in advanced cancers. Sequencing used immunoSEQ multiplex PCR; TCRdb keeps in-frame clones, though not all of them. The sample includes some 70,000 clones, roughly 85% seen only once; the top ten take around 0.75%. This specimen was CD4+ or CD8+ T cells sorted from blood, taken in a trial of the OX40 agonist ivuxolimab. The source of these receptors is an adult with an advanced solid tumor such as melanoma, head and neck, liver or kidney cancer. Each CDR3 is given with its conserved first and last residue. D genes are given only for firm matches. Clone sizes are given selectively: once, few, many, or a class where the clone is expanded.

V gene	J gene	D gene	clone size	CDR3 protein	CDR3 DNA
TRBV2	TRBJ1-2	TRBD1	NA	CASTLDRDYGYTF	TGTGCCAGCACCTTGGACAGGGACTATGGCTACACCTTC
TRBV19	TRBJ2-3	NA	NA	CASSRDTDTQYF	TGTGCCAGTAGTAGGGACACAGATACGCAGTATTTT
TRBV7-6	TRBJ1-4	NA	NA	CASSLAGQLEMKKLFF	TGTGCCAGCAGCTTGGCTGGACAGCTTGAAATGAAAAAACTGTTTTTT
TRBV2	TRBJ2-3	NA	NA	CASSPGPSLDTQYF	TGTGCCAGCAGTCCGGGACCCTCTTTAGATACGCAGTATTTT
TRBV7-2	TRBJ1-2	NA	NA	CASSLEGSPTGGYTF	TGTGCCAGCAGCTTAGAAGGCTCCCCCACCGGGGGCTACACCTTC
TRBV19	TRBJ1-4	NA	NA	CASSIGGKKLFF	TGTGCCAGTAGTATTGGTGGGAAGAAACTGTTTTTT
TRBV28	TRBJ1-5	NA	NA	CASSFPAPAPQHF	TGTGCCAGCAGTTTCCCCGCCCCGGCGCCCCAGCATTTT
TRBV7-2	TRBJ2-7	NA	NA	CASSSTGTSPYEQYF	TGTGCCAGCAGTTCAACCGGGACTTCCCCCTACGAGCAGTACTTC
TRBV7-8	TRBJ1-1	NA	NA	CASTTQLVAEAFF	TGTGCCAGCACCACCCAACTGGTGGCTGAAGCTTTCTTT
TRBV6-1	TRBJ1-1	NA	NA	CAARGVVTTEAFF	TGTGCCGCTCGAGGGGTGGTTACAACTGAAGCTTTCTTT
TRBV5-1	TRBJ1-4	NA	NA	CASSLGTSTNEKLFF	TGCGCCAGCAGCTTGGGGACATCAACTAATGAAAAACTGTTTTTT
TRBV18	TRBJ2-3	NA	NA	CASSPSTDTQYF	TGTGCCAGCTCACCATCAACAGATACGCAGTATTTT
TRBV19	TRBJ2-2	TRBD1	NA	CASSLDRGSGELFF	TGTGCCAGTAGTTTGGACAGGGGTTCCGGGGAGCTGTTTTTT
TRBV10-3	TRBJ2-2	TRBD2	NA	CATLSGSWSTGELFF	TGTGCCACCCTTAGCGGGAGTTGGAGCACCGGGGAGCTGTTTTTT
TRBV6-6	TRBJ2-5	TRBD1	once	CASSGQGAETQYF	TGTGCCAGCAGTGGACAGGGGGCTGAGACCCAGTACTTC
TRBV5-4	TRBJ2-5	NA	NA	CASSLRGVGKETQYF	TGTGCCAGCAGCTTGAGGGGCGTTGGGAAAGAGACCCAGTACTTC